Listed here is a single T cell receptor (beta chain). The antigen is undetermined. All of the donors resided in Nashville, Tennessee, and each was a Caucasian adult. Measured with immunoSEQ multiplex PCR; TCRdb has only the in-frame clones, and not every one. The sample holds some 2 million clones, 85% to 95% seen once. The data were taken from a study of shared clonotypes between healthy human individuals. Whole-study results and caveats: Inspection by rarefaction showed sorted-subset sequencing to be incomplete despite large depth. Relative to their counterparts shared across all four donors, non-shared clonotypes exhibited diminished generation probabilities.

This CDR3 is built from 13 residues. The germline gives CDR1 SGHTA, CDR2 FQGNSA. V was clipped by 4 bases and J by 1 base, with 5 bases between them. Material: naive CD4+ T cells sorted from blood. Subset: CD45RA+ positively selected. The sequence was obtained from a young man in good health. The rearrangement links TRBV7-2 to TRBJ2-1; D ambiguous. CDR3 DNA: TGTGCCAGCAGCTCGAATTCCTACAATGAGCAGTTCTTC. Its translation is CASSSNSYNEQFF. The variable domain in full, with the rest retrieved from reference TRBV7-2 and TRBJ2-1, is GAGVSQSPSNKVTEKGKDVELRCDPISGHTALYWYRQSLGQGLEFLIYFQGNSAPDKSGLPSDRFSAERTGGSVSTLTIQRTQQEDSAVYLCASSSNSYNEQFFGPGTRLTVL.